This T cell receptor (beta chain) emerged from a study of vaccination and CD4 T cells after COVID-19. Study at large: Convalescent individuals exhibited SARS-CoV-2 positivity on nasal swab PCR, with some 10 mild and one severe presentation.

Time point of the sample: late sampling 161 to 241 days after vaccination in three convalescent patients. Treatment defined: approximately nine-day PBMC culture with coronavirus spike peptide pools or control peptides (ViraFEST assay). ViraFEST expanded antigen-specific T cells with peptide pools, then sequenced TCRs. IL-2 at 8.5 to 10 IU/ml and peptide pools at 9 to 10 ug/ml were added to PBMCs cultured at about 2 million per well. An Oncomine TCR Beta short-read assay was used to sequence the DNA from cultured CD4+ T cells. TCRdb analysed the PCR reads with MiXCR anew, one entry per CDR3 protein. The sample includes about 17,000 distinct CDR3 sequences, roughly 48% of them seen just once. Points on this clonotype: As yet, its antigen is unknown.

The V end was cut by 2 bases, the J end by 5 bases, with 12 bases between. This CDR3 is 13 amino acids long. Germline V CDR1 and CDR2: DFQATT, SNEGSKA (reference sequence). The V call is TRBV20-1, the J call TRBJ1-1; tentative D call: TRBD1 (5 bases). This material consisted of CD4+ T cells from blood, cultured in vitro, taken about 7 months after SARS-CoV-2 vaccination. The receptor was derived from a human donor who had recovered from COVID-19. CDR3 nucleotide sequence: TGCAGTGCTAGATGGTCAGGGAAGACTGAAGCTTTCTTT. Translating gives CSARWSGKTEAFF.